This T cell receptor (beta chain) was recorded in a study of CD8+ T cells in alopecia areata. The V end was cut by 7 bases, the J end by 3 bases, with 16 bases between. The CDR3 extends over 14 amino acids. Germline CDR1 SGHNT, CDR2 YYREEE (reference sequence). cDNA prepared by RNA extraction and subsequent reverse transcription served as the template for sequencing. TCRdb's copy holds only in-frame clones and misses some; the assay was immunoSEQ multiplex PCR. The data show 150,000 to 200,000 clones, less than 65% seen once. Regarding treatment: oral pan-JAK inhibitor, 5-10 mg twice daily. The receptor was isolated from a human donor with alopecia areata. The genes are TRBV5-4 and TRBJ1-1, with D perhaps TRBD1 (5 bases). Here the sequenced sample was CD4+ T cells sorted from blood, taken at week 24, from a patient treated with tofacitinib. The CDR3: CASRTAGGDTEAFF. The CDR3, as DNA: TGTGCCAGCCGGACGGCCGGGGGAGACACTGAAGCTTTCTTT. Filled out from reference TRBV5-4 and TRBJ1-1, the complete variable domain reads ETGVTQSPTHLIKTRGQQVTLRCSSQSGHNTVSWYQQALGQGPQFIFQYYREEENGRGNFPPRFSGLQFPNYSSELNVNALELDDSALYLCASRTAGGDTEAFFGQGTRLTVV.